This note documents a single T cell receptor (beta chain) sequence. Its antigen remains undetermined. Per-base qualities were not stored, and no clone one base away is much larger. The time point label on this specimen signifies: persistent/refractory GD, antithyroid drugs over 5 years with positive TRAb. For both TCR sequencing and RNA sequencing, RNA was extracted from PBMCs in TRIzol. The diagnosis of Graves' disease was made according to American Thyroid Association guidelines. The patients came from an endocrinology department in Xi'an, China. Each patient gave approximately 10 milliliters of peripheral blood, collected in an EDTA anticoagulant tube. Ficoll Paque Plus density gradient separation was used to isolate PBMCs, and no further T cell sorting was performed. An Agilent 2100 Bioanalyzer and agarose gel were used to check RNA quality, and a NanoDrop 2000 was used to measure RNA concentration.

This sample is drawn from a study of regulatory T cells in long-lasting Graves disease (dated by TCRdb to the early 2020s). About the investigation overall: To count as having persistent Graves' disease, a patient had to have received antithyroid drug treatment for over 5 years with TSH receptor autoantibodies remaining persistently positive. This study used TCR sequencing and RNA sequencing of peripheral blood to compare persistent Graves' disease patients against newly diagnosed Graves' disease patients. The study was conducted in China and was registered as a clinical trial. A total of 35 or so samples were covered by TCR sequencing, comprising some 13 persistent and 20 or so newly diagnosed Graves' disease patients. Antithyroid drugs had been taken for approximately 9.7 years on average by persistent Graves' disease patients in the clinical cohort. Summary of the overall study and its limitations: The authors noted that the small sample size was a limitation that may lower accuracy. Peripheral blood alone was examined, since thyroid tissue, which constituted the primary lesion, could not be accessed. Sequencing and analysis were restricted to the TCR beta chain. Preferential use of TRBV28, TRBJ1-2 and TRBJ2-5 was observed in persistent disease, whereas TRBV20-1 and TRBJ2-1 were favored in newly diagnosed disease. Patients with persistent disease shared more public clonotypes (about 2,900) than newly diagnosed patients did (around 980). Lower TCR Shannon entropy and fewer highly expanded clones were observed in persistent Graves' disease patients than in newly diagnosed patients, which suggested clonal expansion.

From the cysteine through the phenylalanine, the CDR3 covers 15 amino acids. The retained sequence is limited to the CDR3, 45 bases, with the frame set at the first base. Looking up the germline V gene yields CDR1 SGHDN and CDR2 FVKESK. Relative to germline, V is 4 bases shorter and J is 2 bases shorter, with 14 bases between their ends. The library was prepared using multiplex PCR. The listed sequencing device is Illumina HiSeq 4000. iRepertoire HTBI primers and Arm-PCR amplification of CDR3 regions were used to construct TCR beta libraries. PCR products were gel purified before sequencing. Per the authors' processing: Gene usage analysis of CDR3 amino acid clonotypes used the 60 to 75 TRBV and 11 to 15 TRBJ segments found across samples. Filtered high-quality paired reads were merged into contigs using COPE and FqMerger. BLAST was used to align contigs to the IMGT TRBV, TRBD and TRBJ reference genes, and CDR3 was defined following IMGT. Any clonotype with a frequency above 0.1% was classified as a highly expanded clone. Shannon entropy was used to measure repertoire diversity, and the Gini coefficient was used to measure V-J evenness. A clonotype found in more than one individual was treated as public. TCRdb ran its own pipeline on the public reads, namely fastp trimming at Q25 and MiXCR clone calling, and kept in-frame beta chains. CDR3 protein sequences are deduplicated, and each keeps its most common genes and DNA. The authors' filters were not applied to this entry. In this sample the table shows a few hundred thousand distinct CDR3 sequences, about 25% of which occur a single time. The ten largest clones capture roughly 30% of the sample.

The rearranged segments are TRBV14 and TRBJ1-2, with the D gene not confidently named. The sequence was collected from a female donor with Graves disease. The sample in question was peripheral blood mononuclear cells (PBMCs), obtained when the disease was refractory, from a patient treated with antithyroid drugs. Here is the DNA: TGTGCCAGCAGCCGAGTAAGGACCGAAAACTATGGCTACACCTTC. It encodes CASSRVRTENYGYTF.